Following are 23 T cell receptor beta chains from one sample sequenced in a study of blood T cell repertoires in COVID-19. Libraries were prepared by immunoSEQ multiplex PCR; TCRdb keeps only in-frame clonotypes and omits some of them. The sample has approximately 210,000 clones; approximately 94% are singletons. Sequencing input: peripheral blood. The receptor set was obtained from a young man with COVID-19, enrolled during active disease.

The rearrangement joins TRBV27 to TRBJ1-1, with TRBD1 matching over 9 bases. This CDR3 has 14 residues. The germline CDR1 and CDR2 sequences are MNHEY and SMNVEV (reference sequence). The V segment lost 4 bases and the J segment 7 bases; nucleotides outside the gene matches: 7. The CDR3 reads CASSSQGARSEAFF. The CDR3 nucleotides are TGTGCCAGCAGTTCACAGGGGGCCCGTAGTGAAGCTTTCTTT.

The CDR3 nucleotides read TGTGCCAGCAGTTTAGTAGGGGGCGAGCAGTACTTC. Translated, it gives CASSLVGGEQYF. The rearrangement uses TRBV27 and TRBJ2-7, with D tentatively TRBD1 (6 bases). Germline CDR1 and CDR2: MNHEY and SMNVEV (reference sequence). The length of the CDR3 is 12 residues. The V end was cut by 2 bases, the J end by 6 bases, with 8 bases between.

The chain couples TRBV5-1 to TRBJ2-3; possible D gene TRBD2, 5 bases. Looked up from germline, CDR1 is SGHRS and CDR2 is YFSETQ. The CDR3 length is 16 residues. The V end was cut by 1 base, the J end by 4 bases, with 16 bases between. The CDR3 DNA is TGCGCCAGCAGCTTGATGGTCCGGGGAGAAGCAGATACGCAGTATTTT. Protein product: CASSLMVRGEADTQYF.

V gene TRBV19 combines with J gene TRBJ2-5, with 12 bases lining up with TRBD2. The CDR3 has 17 amino acids. V lost 4 bases, J lost 4 bases, and 10 bases stayed unmatched. CDR1 is LNHDA and CDR2 is SQIVND in the germline V gene (reference sequence). Here the CDR3 reads CASSTPSGGAGRETQYF. The CDR3 DNA reads as TGTGCCAGTAGTACCCCTAGCGGGGGGGCGGGGAGAGAGACCCAGTACTTC. The full variable domain, its missing parts supplied by reference TRBV19 and TRBJ2-5, is DGGITQSPKYLFRKEGQNVTLSCEQNLNHDAMYWYRQDPGQGLRLIYYSQIVNDFQKGDIAEGYSVSREKKESFPLTVTSAQKNPTAFYLCASSTPSGGAGRETQYFGPGTRLLVL.

In this sample, this clone turned up once. The V call is TRBV5-4, the J call TRBJ1-6; 7 nucleotides align to TRBD1. The CDR3 sequence is 15 residues long. Germline CDR1 reads SGHNT; CDR2 reads YYREEE (reference sequence). The junction had 7 bases not matched to a gene; V was cut back by 3 bases and J by 7 bases. The CDR3 protein is CASSSKTGPNSPLHF. Here the CDR3 DNA reads TGTGCCAGCAGCTCGAAGACAGGGCCAAATTCACCCCTCCACTTT.

The chain joins TRBV11-2 to TRBJ2-3, with D possibly TRBD2 on 5 matching bases. The CDR3 is 14 residues long. The V end lost 5 bases, the J end lost 1 base, and 10 bases lay between the germline ends. Per germline, CDR1 SGHAT and CDR2 FQNNGV. The CDR3 DNA sequence: TGTGCCAGCAGCCGGGATGGGGGCACAGATACGCAGTATTTT. Encoded protein: CASSRDGGTDTQYF.

V gene TRBV5-6 combines with J gene TRBJ2-7; 7 nucleotides agree with TRBD1. V dropped 0 bases and J dropped 6; count of bases not matched to a gene: 15. Germline values: CDR1 SGHDT, CDR2 YYEEEE. The length of the CDR3 is 17 residues. The CDR3, as DNA: TGTGCCAGCAGCTTGGTCCCAGGGGGAAAGACTATTCGCGAGCAGTACTTC. It specifies CASSLVPGGKTIREQYF.

The chain employs TRBV12-3 or TRBV12-4 and TRBJ2-5, with 7 nucleotides matching TRBD1. V shed 9 bases and J 1 base; nucleotides not matched to a gene: 5. The CDR3 has 13 residues. This CDR3 reads CASTNRGQETQYF. CDR3 sequence (DNA): TGTGCCAGTACTAACAGGGGCCAAGAGACCCAGTACTTC.

V gene TRBV6-1 combines with J gene TRBJ1-5; TRBD1 matches 9 bases. V was pared by 4 bases and J by 1 base, with 5 bases of the junction left unmatched. Germline CDR1 is MNHNS and CDR2 is SASEGT. CDR3 size: 16 residues. For the CDR3, the DNA is TGTGCCAGCAGTGGAGACAGGGGGGCGAGCAATCAGCCCCAGCATTTT. This translates into CASSGDRGASNQPQHF.

This rearrangement joins TRBV19 to TRBJ1-6; 7 bases match TRBD1. The germline CDR1 and CDR2 sequences are LNHDA and SQIVND (reference sequence). The CDR3 spans 15 residues. V dropped 6 bases and J dropped 5; count of bases not matched to a gene: 7. CDR3 sequence: CASRRQGENNSPLHF. The CDR3 DNA follows: TGTGCCAGTAGGAGGCAGGGGGAAAATAATTCACCCCTCCACTTT.

Only one count was recorded for this clone. The rearrangement links TRBV12-3 or TRBV12-4 to TRBJ1-6; D uncertain. This CDR3 comprises 13 residues. Trimming shortened V by 1 base and J by 8 bases, and 6 bases separated the two germline ends. The CDR3 sequence is CASSLVFDSPLHF. Here the CDR3 DNA reads TGTGCCAGCAGTTTAGTTTTCGATTCACCCCTCCACTTT.

The V and J genes are TRBV6-5 and TRBJ1-3; TRBD1 aligns across 9 bases. This CDR3 spans 14 amino acids. The V segment lost 5 bases and the J segment 11 bases; nucleotides outside the gene matches: 10. CDR1 is MNHEY, CDR2 SVGAGI, per germline. CDR3 amino acids: CASSRQGETVAIYF. The CDR3, as DNA: TGTGCCAGCAGTCGACAGGGGGAAACAGTCGCCATATATTTT.

The chain is built from TRBV5-1 and TRBJ2-5, with no clear D. Germline V CDR1 and CDR2: SGHRS, YFSETQ. V was cut by 5 bases and J by 5 bases, with 16 bases left in between. This CDR3 contains 14 residues. The CDR3 is CASSTMLQRETQYF. The DNA of the CDR3 is TGCGCCAGCAGTACCATGCTCCAACGGGAGACCCAGTACTTC.

This chain links TRBV19 with TRBJ2-5; maybe TRBD1 (6 bases). CDR1 is LNHDA, CDR2 SQIVND, per germline (reference sequence). Trimming removed 5 bases at V and 2 bases at J, with 12 bases between. CDR3 size: 14 residues. The CDR3, as DNA: TGTGCCAGTAGTTCAGGACAGCTACAAGAGACCCAGTACTTC. Translated: CASSSGQLQETQYF.

The rearrangement uses TRBV5-4 and TRBJ1-1; D unresolved. V lost 0 bases to trimming and J lost 8 bases, with 14 bases between them. This CDR3 has 14 residues. Germline V CDR1 and CDR2: SGHNT, YYREEE (reference sequence). In DNA form, the CDR3 reads TGTGCCAGCAGCTTGGATCCTTTGGGCAGGGAAGCTTTCTTT. Its translation: CASSLDPLGREAFF.

In this sample, this clone turned up once. The chain's CDR3 is CAISLTGVGANNIQYF. The CDR3 coding sequence is TGTGCCATCAGTTTGACAGGGGTGGGGGCAAATAACATTCAGTACTTC. The rearrangement links TRBV10-3 to TRBJ2-4; TRBD1 aligns across 8 bases. The CDR3 has 16 residues. J lost 7 bases, V lost 5 bases, and 13 bases had no gene match. Germline lookup yields CDR1 ENHRY and CDR2 SYGVKD.

This sequence joins TRBV2 and TRBJ1-4, with a tentative D call TRBD1 (6 bases). CDR1 SNHLY and CDR2 FYNNEI come from the germline V gene. Trimming shortened V by 6 bases and J by 8 bases, and 16 bases separated the two germline ends. The length of the CDR3 is 14 residues. This chain's CDR3 is CASSRGQGQEKLFF. The CDR3 bases are TGTGCCAGCAGCCGAGGGCAGGGGCAGGAAAAACTGTTTTTT.

The V and J genes are TRBV28 and TRBJ1-1; D is perhaps TRBD1 (5 bases). The CDR3 loop spans 13 amino acids. V gave up 7 bases and J gave up 1 base, with 10 bases separating them. CDR1 is MDHEN and CDR2 is SYDVKM in the germline V gene. The CDR3 sequence is CASTQAPNTEAFF. As DNA, the CDR3 is TGTGCCAGCACACAGGCACCGAACACTGAAGCTTTCTTT.

The rearrangement uses TRBV10-2 and TRBJ2-7; the match to TRBD1 covers 9 bases. V lost 8 bases, J lost 2 bases, and 7 bases stayed unmatched. CDR1 WSHSY and CDR2 SAAADI come from the germline V gene. This CDR3 is 14 amino acids long. In DNA, the CDR3 is TGCGCCAGCCGTCGGGGACAGGGACCCTACGAGCAGTACTTC. Encoded protein: CASRRGQGPYEQYF.

This chain connects TRBV5-5 to TRBJ1-4, with D tentatively TRBD1 (5 bases). The V end was cut by 4 bases, the J end by 3 bases, with 16 bases between. Germline loops: CDR1 SGHKS, CDR2 YYEKEE (reference sequence). This CDR3 comprises 16 residues. The CDR3 region is CASSRSPGLANEKLFF. The CDR3 coding sequence is TGTGCCAGCAGCCGCAGCCCAGGGTTGGCTAATGAAAAACTGTTTTTT.

The chain couples TRBV3-1 (or the pseudogene TRBV3-2) to TRBJ2-7; the D gene is possibly TRBD1 (6 bases). V was shortened by 0 bases and J by 2 bases, with 8 bases between the two germline ends. The CDR3 covers 14 residues. Germline V gene lookup returns CDR1 LGHDT and CDR2 YNNKEL (reference sequence). CDR3 amino acids: CASSQEGGPYEQYF. CDR3 in DNA: TGTGCCAGCAGCCAAGAAGGGGGTCCCTACGAGCAGTACTTC.

The J gene is TRBJ2-4, the V gene TRBV9, with 9 bases that match TRBD1. Trimming cost V 4 bases and J 0 bases; bases outside gene matches: 5. Looked up from germline, CDR1 is SGDLS and CDR2 is YYNGEE. CDR3 size: 16 residues. In nucleotides, the CDR3 is TGTGCCAGCAGCTTACTGGACAGGGGAGCCAAAAACATTCAGTACTTC. Protein: CASSLLDRGAKNIQYF. Together with reference TRBV9 and TRBJ2-4, the CDR3 gives the full variable domain: DSGVTQTPKHLITATGQRVTLRCSPRSGDLSVYWYQQSLDQGLQFLIQYYNGEERAKGNILERFSAQQFPDLHSELNLSSLELGDSALYFCASSLLDRGAKNIQYFGAGTRLSVL.

This sequence joins TRBV19 and TRBJ1-1; D not certain. CDR1 is LNHDA and CDR2 is SQIVND in the germline V gene (reference sequence). The CDR3 has 14 residues. V was trimmed by 3 bases and J by 1 base, leaving 9 bases between them. The CDR3 spells CASSISTPNTEAFF. For the CDR3, the DNA is TGTGCCAGTAGTATCTCTACCCCGAACACTGAAGCTTTCTTT.